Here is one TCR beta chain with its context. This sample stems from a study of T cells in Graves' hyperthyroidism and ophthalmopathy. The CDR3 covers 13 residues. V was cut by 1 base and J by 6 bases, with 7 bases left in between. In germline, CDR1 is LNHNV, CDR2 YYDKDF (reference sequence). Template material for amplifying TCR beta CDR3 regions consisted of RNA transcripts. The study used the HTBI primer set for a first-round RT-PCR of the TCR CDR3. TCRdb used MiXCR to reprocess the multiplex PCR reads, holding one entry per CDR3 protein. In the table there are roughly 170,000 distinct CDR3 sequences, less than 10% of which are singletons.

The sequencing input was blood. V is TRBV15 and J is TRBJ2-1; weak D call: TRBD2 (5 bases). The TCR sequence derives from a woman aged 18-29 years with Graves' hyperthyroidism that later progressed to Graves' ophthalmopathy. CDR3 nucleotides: TGTGCCACCAGCAGAGCCCGGGGCAATGAGCAGTTCTTC. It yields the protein CATSRARGNEQFF.